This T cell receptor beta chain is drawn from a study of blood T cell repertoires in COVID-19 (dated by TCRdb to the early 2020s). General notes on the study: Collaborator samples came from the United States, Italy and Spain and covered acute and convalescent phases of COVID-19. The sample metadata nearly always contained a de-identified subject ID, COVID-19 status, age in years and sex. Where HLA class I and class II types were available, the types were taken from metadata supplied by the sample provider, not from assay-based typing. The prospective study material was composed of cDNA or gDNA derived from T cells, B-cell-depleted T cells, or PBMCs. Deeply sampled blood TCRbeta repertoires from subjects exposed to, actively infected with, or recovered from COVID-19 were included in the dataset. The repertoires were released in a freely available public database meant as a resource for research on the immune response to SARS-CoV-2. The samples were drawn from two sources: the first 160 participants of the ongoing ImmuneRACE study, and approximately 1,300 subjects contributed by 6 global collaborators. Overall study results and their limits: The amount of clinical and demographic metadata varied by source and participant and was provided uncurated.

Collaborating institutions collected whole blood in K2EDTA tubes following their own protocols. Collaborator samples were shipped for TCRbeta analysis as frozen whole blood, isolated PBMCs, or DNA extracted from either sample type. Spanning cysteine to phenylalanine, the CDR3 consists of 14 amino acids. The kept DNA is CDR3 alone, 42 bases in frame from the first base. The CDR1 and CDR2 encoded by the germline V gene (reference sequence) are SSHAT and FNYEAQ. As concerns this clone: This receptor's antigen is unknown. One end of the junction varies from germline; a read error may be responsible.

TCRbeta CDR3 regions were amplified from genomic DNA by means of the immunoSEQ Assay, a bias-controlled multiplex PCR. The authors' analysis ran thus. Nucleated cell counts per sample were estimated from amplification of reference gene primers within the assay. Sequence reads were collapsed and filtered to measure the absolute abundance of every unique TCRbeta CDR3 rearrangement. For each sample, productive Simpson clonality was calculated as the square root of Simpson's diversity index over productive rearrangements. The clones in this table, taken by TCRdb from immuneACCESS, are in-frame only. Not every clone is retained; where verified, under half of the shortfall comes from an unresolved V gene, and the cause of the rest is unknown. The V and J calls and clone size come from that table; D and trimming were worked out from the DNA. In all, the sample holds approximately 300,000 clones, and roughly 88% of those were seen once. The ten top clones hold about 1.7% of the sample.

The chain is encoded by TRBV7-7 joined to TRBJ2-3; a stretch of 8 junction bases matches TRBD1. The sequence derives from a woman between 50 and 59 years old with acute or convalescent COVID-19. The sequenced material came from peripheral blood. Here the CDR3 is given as CASSAGQGTDTQYF. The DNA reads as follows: TGTGCTAGCAGCGCCGGACAGGGCACCGATACGCAGTATTTT.